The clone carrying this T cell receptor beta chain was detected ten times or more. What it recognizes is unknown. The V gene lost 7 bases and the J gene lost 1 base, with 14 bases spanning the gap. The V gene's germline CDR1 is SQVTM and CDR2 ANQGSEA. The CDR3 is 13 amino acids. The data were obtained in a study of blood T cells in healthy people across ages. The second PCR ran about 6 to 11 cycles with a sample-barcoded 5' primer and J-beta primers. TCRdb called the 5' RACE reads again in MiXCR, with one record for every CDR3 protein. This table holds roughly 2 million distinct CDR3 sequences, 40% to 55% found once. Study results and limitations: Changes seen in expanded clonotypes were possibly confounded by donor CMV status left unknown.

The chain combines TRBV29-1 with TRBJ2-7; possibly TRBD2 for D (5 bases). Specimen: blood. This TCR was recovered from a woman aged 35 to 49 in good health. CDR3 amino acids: CSGASGSSYEQYF. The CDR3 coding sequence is TGCAGCGGGGCCTCGGGGAGTTCCTACGAGCAGTACTTC.